This TCR beta chain was recorded in a study of T cells in Graves' hyperthyroidism and ophthalmopathy. Points from the study as a whole: Most thyroid clonotypes expanded above 0.001 appeared in blood too. Ophthalmopathy was told apart from stable hyperthyroidism by a 13 V-J model.

Trimming took 4 bases from V and 0 from J; bases not matched to a gene: 5. The CDR3 runs to 16 residues. Germline CDR1 KGHDR, CDR2 SFDVKD. At least ten counts were recorded for this clonotype. Its matching antigen is unknown. There were TCR beta CDR3 regions amplified from RNA transcripts. A set of HTBI primers served as the primers for a first-round RT-PCR of the TCR CDR3. MiXCR was run by TCRdb on the multiplex PCR reads, yielding one entry per CDR3 protein. The table has more than 600,000 distinct CDR3 sequences, 15% to 20% seen once. The PBMCs were taken from less than 11 ml of fresh peripheral blood.

The receptor's source is a man aged 18 to 30 with Graves' hyperthyroidism. The J gene is TRBJ2-1, the V gene TRBV24-1, with 7 nucleotides matching TRBD2. Sequenced material: blood. CDR3 nucleotide sequence: TGTGCCACCAGTGACTCTAGCGGCAGCTCCTACAATGAGCAGTTCTTC. Protein sequence: CATSDSSGSSYNEQFF.